This T cell receptor beta chain is drawn from a study of control samples from healthy donors and cancer patients (dated by TCRdb to the early 2020s). V gives up 5 bases and J gives up 0 bases, and the segment between their germline ends measures 10 bases. The germline V gene (reference sequence) supplies CDR1 LNHDA and CDR2 SQIVND. Counted from cysteine to phenylalanine, this CDR3 has 14 amino acids. This entry keeps only the CDR3 DNA: 42 bases, framed from base 1. Libraries were constructed by the immunoSEQ multiplex PCR assay. The source is immuneACCESS, and TCRdb retained only in-frame sequences with V and J called. Part of the clones is not carried over; for the studies checked, unresolved V genes explain less than half of this, and the remainder is unexplained. The table for this sample lists about 90,000 clones; just over 90% of them were counted only once. The ten largest clones take up 1.5% of the sample.

A note on this clone: The clone's antigen remains unknown. No per-base quality is available; no much larger clone lies one base away.

Sequenced sample: blood. This sequence originates from a woman in her 30s in good health. The V and J genes are TRBV19 and TRBJ1-2; the D gene is perhaps TRBD1, from 5 matching bases. This receptor carries the CDR3 CASSRDGSNYGYTF. The DNA sequence follows: TGTGCCAGTAGTCGGGACGGCTCTAACTATGGCTACACCTTC.